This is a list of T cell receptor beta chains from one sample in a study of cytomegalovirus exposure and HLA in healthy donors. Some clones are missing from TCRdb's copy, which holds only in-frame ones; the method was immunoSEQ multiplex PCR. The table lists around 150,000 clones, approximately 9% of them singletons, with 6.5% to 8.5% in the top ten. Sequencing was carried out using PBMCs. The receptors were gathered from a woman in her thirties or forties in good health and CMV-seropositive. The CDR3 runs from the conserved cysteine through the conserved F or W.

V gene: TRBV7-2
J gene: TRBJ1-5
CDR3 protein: CASSLAGSGHQPQHF

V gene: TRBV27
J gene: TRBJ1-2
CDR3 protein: CASRATVDYGYTF

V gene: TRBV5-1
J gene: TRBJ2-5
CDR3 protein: CASSLGGPVTQYF

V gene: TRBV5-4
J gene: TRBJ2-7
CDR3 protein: CASSFTGYEQYF

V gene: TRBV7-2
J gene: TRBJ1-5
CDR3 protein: CASSLAAQGDQPQHF

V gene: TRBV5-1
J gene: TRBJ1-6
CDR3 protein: CASSQTLGTPNNSPLHF

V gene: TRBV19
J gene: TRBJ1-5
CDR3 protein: CASKGTEMGPQHF

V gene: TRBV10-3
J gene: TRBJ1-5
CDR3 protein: CAISEQLNSNQPQHF

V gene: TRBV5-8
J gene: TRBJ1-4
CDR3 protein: CASSFGQGAEKLFF

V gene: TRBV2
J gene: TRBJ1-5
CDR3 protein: CASSDQGADQPQHF

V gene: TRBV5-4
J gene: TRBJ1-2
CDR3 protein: CASSLRPETFYGYTF

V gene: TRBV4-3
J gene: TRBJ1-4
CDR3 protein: CASSQDGWTGGNEKLFF

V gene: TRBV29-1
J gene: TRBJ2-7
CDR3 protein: CSVSTGPYEQYF

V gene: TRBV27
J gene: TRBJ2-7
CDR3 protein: CASRGTGGNEQYF

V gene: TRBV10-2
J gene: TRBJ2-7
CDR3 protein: CASSWTGDSYEQYF

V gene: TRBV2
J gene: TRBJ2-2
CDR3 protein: CASRTAPNTGELFF

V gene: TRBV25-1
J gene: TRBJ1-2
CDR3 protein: CASSVFYGYTF

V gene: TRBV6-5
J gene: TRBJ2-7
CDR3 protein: CASSSPGQGAYEQYF

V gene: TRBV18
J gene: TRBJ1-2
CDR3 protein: CASSPVGQYGGTF

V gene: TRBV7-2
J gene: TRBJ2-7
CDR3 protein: CASSLFYEQYF

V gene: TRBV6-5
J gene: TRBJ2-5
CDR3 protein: CASSYVTGAGETQYF

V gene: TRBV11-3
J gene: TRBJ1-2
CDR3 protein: CASSSALGRGSNYGYTF

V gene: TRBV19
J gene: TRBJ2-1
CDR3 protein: CASSTLAGRTYNEQFF

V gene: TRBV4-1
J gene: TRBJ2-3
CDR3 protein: CASSQEVGASGGKRGTQYF

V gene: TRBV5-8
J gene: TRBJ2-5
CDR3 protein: CASRHLDRGETQYF

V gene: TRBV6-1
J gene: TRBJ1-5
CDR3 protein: CASSPGQGASQPQHF

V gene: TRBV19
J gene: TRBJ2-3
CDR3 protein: CASNSLGVGGSGDTQYF

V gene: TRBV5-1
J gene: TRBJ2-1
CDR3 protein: CASSLITGGIYEQFF